Listed here are 10 T cell receptor beta chains from one sample, sequenced in a study of shared clonotypes between healthy human individuals. Produced via immunoSEQ multiplex PCR; TCRdb's table is partial and in-frame only. This table holds roughly 520,000 clones, 95% to 96% found once. Sequenced input: naive CD4+ T cells sorted from blood. Subset meaning: CD45RA+ positively selected. These receptors were taken from a woman aged 25 to 39 in good health.

The V and J genes are TRBV7-9 and TRBJ1-4; D gene ambiguous. V lost 2 bases, J lost 3 bases, and 7 bases lay in between. CDR1 and CDR2 (germline): SEHNR, FQNEAQ (reference sequence). The CDR3 is 14 residues long. DNA of the CDR3: TGTGCCAGCAGCTTAATGGCACCTAATGAAAAACTGTTTTTT. Protein: CASSLMAPNEKLFF.

This clone was counted once. The chain has TRBV19 and TRBJ2-1; 11 bases are a match to TRBD2. V shed 6 bases and J 4 bases; nucleotides not matched to a gene: 8. The CDR3 covers 16 residues. Per the germline V gene, CDR1 is LNHDA and CDR2 is SQIVND (reference sequence). The CDR3 DNA is TGTGCCAGTAGCCCCCTCCGACTAGCGGGATACAATGAGCAGTTCTTC. This translates into CASSPLRLAGYNEQFF.

The V and J genes are TRBV7-9 and TRBJ2-1; 9 positions match TRBD1. The germline V gene has CDR1 SEHNR and CDR2 FQNEAQ (reference sequence). The CDR3 extends over 17 amino acids. Unmatched junction bases numbered 13, after V lost 5 bases and J lost 5 bases. The CDR3 spells CASSATRRDRVHNEQFF. The CDR3, as DNA: TGTGCCAGCAGCGCAACCCGGAGGGACAGGGTTCACAATGAGCAGTTCTTC.

The J gene is TRBJ1-2, the V gene TRBV5-4, with 12 bases aligning to TRBD1. V was pared by 5 bases and J by 1 base, with 12 bases of the junction left unmatched. The CDR3 is 18 residues long. Germline values: CDR1 SGHNT, CDR2 YYREEE (reference sequence). The CDR3 protein is CASRPNRDRGLYNYGYTF. The CDR3, as DNA: TGTGCCAGCAGACCCAACCGGGACAGGGGGCTCTATAACTATGGCTACACCTTC.

The chain uses TRBV7-9 and TRBJ2-3, with D maybe TRBD2 (5 bases). This CDR3 has 13 residues. The germline CDR1 and CDR2 sequences are SEHNR and FQNEAQ (reference sequence). Trimming removed 7 bases at V and 2 bases at J, with 10 bases between. In nucleotides, the CDR3 is TGTGCCAGCATGGACTCCAACACAGATACGCAGTATTTT. Its protein is CASMDSNTDTQYF.

This chain links TRBV28 with TRBJ2-7, with 14 bases matching TRBD2. Germline V gene sequence: CDR1 MDHEN, CDR2 SYDVKM. This CDR3 region has 16 residues. With V trimmed by 5 bases and J by 2 bases, 5 bases remained unmatched. The CDR3 sequence is CASSPGLAGVTYEQYF. The CDR3 DNA reads as TGTGCCAGCAGTCCGGGACTAGCGGGAGTTACCTACGAGCAGTACTTC.

This chain uses TRBV25-1 with TRBJ1-1; D gene uncertain. Germline CDR1 and CDR2: MGHDK and SYGVNS. V gave up 4 bases and J gave up 0 bases, with 15 bases separating them. The CDR3 extends over 16 amino acids. The CDR3 DNA follows: TGTGCCAGCAGTGGAAGTCGGGTAGCCTTGAACACTGAAGCTTTCTTT. It is translated as CASSGSRVALNTEAFF.

The CDR3 protein is CASTISPPGQINYGYTF. In nucleotides, the CDR3 is TGTGCCAGCACTATTAGTCCCCCAGGACAGATCAACTATGGCTACACCTTC. The genes are TRBV7-9 and TRBJ1-2; weak D call: TRBD1 (6 bases). The V gene lost 7 bases and the J gene lost 2 bases, with 23 bases spanning the gap. The CDR3 totals 17 residues. Germline CDR1 is SEHNR and CDR2 is FQNEAQ (reference sequence).

The V call is TRBV28, the J call TRBJ2-3, with a weak D call TRBD2 (5 bases). This CDR3 has 16 residues. In germline, CDR1 is MDHEN, CDR2 SYDVKM. Between the trimmed V and J ends, which lost 2 bases and 0 bases, there was a span of 12 bases. As DNA, the CDR3 is TGTGCCAGCAGTTTAGGTCCTAGCCCCAGCACAGATACGCAGTATTTT. Encoded protein: CASSLGPSPSTDTQYF.

This clone was observed once. CDR3 DNA: TGTGCCAGCAGTTTCGGGCATACTTATGGCTACACCTTC. This gives the protein CASSFGHTYGYTF. The V call is TRBV27, the J call TRBJ1-2; D ambiguous. The CDR3 has 13 residues. Per germline, CDR1 MNHEY and CDR2 SMNVEV (reference sequence). V was cut by 3 bases and J by 5 bases, with 10 bases left in between.